This paragraph reports one T cell receptor beta chain. This CDR3 spans 14 amino acids. The V gene's germline CDR1 is SGHRS and CDR2 YFSETQ. V lost 4 bases and J lost 7; bases outside the gene matches: 10. Clones were sequenced by immunoSEQ multiplex PCR, and TCRdb holds only the in-frame ones, with some missing. The table shows some 82,000 clones, with about 91% occurring only once. This entry is derived from a study of OX40 agonist ivuxolimab in advanced cancers. The rearrangement uses TRBV5-1 and TRBJ2-7; 8 nucleotides agree with TRBD1. Sequencing was performed on CD4+ or CD8+ T cells sorted from blood, taken in a trial of the OX40 agonist ivuxolimab. This receptor was taken from an adult with an advanced solid tumor such as melanoma, head and neck, liver or kidney cancer. Written as DNA, the CDR3 is TGCGCCAGCAGCCTGACAGGGGCTCTGGAAGAGCAGTACTTC. It yields the protein CASSLTGALEEQYF.